This T cell receptor beta chain is from a study of blood T cell repertoires in COVID-19. Generated by immunoSEQ multiplex PCR, the TCRdb table keeps only in-frame clones and is missing some. Among about 110,000 clones listed, less than 75% were seen once. Germline CDR1 KGHSH, CDR2 LQKENI. The CDR3 extends over 13 amino acids. As regards this clone: The junction departs from the called germline gene at one end, perhaps through a read error.

The sequence derives from a woman aged 40 to 55 with acute or convalescent COVID-19. The V call is TRBV18, the J call TRBJ2-5; TRBD2 might be the D (6 bases). The sample consisted of peripheral blood. DNA of the CDR3: TGTGCCAGCTCACCAATTGAATCCGCGTCGGGGGACTTC. The encoded protein is CASSPIESASGDF.